Detailed here is one T cell receptor (beta chain). The antigen it binds to is not known. Base quality data are lacking; no much larger clone is found one base away. The sample is drawn from a study of cytomegalovirus exposure and HLA in healthy donors (dated by TCRdb to the late 2010s). About the full investigation: According to an earlier analysis of 550 to 750 of the donors, some 180 million T cells yielded 95 million to 140 million unique TCR beta sequences and roughly 280 Gb of sequence data. Of the roughly 400 genotyped donors, 65% to 90% fell in the genetic ancestry cluster associated with self-reported Caucasian donors. Four to six DR-DQ haplotypes were handled as single units for association and clustering because linkage in the cohort was strong. In a later genetic analysis, genome-wide SNP genotypes for about 65% of the 666 donors were used, and that subset was treated as a discovery cohort. In a later analysis, previously published TCR beta repertoires from roughly 710 donors were re-analyzed and high-resolution HLA genotyping was added so that TCR occurrence patterns could be studied. The study profiled the T cell repertoires of 550 to 700 subjects by immunosequencing and related them to cytomegalovirus serostatus. Donor age, sex, ethnicity and CMV serostatus were collected together with the repertoire data. The study was designed to test whether signatures of past pathogen exposure could be identified by cataloging public T cell receptors. Approximately 300 gigabases of sequencing data and roughly 81 million unique TCR sequences made up an early release that covered approximately 650 HLA-typed donors. The study combined high-throughput TCR immunosequencing, statistical association of individual TCRs with disease status, and machine learning to predict cytomegalovirus infection status. In an earlier analysis of around 540 of the donors, high-throughput TCR beta sequencing was used to judge whether each TCR beta V gene segment behaved as functional or pseudogenic. Both class I and class II loci were covered by HLA typing, at four-digit resolution. Among roughly 400 genotyped donors of the cohort, an average of around 220,000 unique TCR beta nucleotide sequences was sequenced per donor, of which 15% to 20% were non-productive. All discovery cohort repertoires had been generated on a single sequencing platform. The later analysis used no new phenotypic data to find candidate immune exposures, relying instead on TCR beta sequences and their occurrence across donors. A separate validation cohort of some 130 different subjects was used in addition to the 666-subject first cohort. The number of donors typed differed by locus, with 629-630 for A, B, C, DRB1 and DQB1, more than 500 for DQA1, 600 to 610 for DPA1, and around 460 for DPB1. Beyond this particular receptor, the publication reports: Because counts were too low, some 16 rarely observed V segments, including chromosome 9 orphons, were excluded from the earlier analysis of several hundred of the donors. In a later analysis, HLA-associated TCR beta chains showed more clonal expansion and lower generation probabilities than non-associated chains that were equally common. For the cohort, immune exposure information was limited to CMV serostatus. Assigning TCR associations to individual alleles was difficult when HLA alleles, especially DR and DQ, strongly co-occurred. A later analysis found that most CMV-associated TCR beta chains appeared HLA-restricted, with HLA associations seemingly driven largely by CMV exposure. A later analysis associated about 18,000 TCR beta sequences with specific HLA alleles at a false discovery rate of 0.05. In a later genetic analysis, fewer N-insertions in productive TCRs were reported among donors in an Asian-associated ancestry cluster than the roughly 700-donor mean. In a later genetic analysis, a missense DCLRE1C variant was associated with V-gene and J-gene trimming of TCR beta chains, and the association was replicated in an independent cohort. The classifier was reported to diagnose cytomegalovirus status with high specificity and sensitivity in both the original and validation cohorts. According to a later analysis, TCR association rates differed among HLA loci, with DRB1 alleles showing the most associated TCRs and HLA-C alleles showing the fewest. The cohort was sequenced for TCR beta chains only, and without alpha or paired-chain data the features that could be detected were limited. A total of fewer than 200 TCR beta chains were listed by the study as associated with cytomegalovirus. Linkage disequilibrium might explain the correlated functional status among segregating V segments, but an unknown experimental factor could not be ruled out. A further reported finding was that TCR beta sequences accurately predicted the HLA-A and HLA-B alleles for most subjects in the first cohort. Some IMGT-functional V segments, including TRBV6-2 and TRBV6-3, could not be told apart with the 87-base-pair reads, so those segments were excluded. In vitro tests confirmed that a few of the cytomegalovirus-associated TCR beta chains recognize cytomegalovirus antigens. Because HLA typing was unavailable for some donors at each locus, only the typed subset was used in association tests. Roughly uniform sequencing depth across donors was assumed in presence/absence analyses, although this assumption may not hold. According to the authors, the approach could potentially be generalized to other disease states and immunological phenotypes. Most TCR sequences were seen in very few donors, while some public TCRs were found in many individuals. A group of highly shared sequence variants was considered likely to be a technical artifact of the sequencing pipeline. Broadly in line with IMGT annotations, most TCR beta V segments showed up in productive rearrangements about 90% or about 30% of the time in an earlier analysis of approximately 600 of the donors. Several of the top co-occurrence clusters appeared to be linked to parvovirus B19, influenza, CMV and Epstein-Barr virus, according to a later analysis.

Between the V and J ends, shortened by 0 bases and 1 base respectively, the junction contains 10 bases. Taken from cysteine to phenylalanine, the CDR3 has 15 residues. CDR3 DNA is the only sequence kept; it has 45 bases, read in frame from the first base. CDR1 and CDR2 (SGHRS, YFSETQ) derive from the germline V gene. The library was obtained by the immunoSEQ multiplex PCR assay. For the multiplex PCR, a mixture combining 60 forward primers for TCR Vbeta segments and 13 reverse primers for TCR Jbeta segments was used. Amplification of the CDR3 region of rearranged TCR beta genes was performed with a multiplex PCR assay on genomic DNA. The amplified TCR beta libraries were sequenced on the Illumina HiSeq System as 87-base-pair reads. The source study handled its data this way. Across the 640 or so repertoires, a later analysis counted tens of millions of unique TCR beta chains, roughly 11 million of which were shared by at least two donors. A nearest-neighbor algorithm error-corrected the raw reads and collapsed the reads into unique sequences, merging closely related sequences to remove PCR and sequencing errors. CDR3 sequences were aligned to IMGT reference sequences to assign V, D and J gene segments. Each retained sequence needed at least a six-nucleotide match to both a V gene segment and a J gene segment. A rearrangement was called productive if the CDR3 had no stop codons and remained in frame with V and J, and every other rearrangement was called non-productive. Following IMGT convention, CDR3 was defined as the stretch from the second conserved V-encoded cysteine to the conserved J-encoded phenylalanine. Sequences without an unambiguous match to a single V gene segment were excluded from the earlier analysis of about 640 of the donors. An earlier analysis of just under 600 of the donors called V segments functional above 56.7% productive rearrangements and segregating when the between-donor standard deviation exceeded 5%. A statistical classification framework was built to diagnose cytomegalovirus status from the catalog of TCR beta chain sequences. In a later analysis, TCR nucleotide sequences were compared against IMGT/GENE-DB human TR gene sequences so that V and J genes could be assigned. A later analysis assigned CDR3 sequences and most-parsimonious VDJ recombination scenarios with the TCRdist pipeline. A later analysis defined each TCR beta chain by its CDR3 amino acid sequence plus V-gene family, and excluded reads lacking a unique V-gene family. To address suspected cross-contamination and a sequencing artifact, a later analysis removed several hundred highly shared, low-generation-probability nucleotide sequences. A later analysis calculated a clonal expansion index for each public chain from normalized within-repertoire ranks of inferred template counts. A later analysis computed generation probabilities with a VDJ recombination model fitted to out-of-frame rearrangements, and checked the results against IGoR. Hypergeometric tests were used in a later analysis to score TCR-TCR, TCR-HLA and TCR-CMV co-occurrence, with a repertoire-size bias correction applied to the TCR pairs. A later analysis estimated false discovery rates by permuting HLA or CMV assignments 20 times. In a later analysis, co-occurring TCRs were grouped using DBSCAN, and TCRdist sequence similarity was added for clustering within HLA-allele-positive subsets. Repertoires with fewer than 30,000 or more than 120,000 public chains were left out of co-occurrence clustering, as were four to six repertoires with anomalous nucleotide sharing. TCRdb took over this immuneACCESS table, retaining in-frame rearrangements with V and J assigned. Such tables are incomplete; in checked studies, under half of the missing clones stem from an unresolved V gene, and the remainder is unexplained. That table gives V, J and clone size, and the DNA gave D and trimming. The sample table records roughly 180,000 clones; 79% of these occur just once. Jointly, the top ten make up approximately 1.4% of the sample.

In total, 630 or so healthy bone marrow donors made up the cohort. Cohort members were all nominally healthy when sampled, although unrecorded immune exposures were likely present. The donor was CMV seropositive and was included in the group of 250 to 300 seropositive cohort members. A peripheral blood sample was provided by each donor, and peripheral blood mononuclear cells were used for TCR beta sequencing. The Qiagen DNeasy Blood Extraction Kit was used to extract genomic DNA from the blood cell samples. Recombination connected TRBV5-1 to TRBJ2-5; the D gene is perhaps TRBD2, on 6 matching bases. Input material: PBMCs. The source of this sequence is a girl under 18 in good health and CMV-seropositive. CDR3 reads: CASSLVAGSQETQYF. The DNA sequence reads TGCGCCAGCAGCTTGGTTGCGGGGAGCCAAGAGACCCAGTACTTC. With the rest looked up from the reference TRBV5-1 and TRBJ2-5 genes rather than sequenced, the full variable domain is KAGVTQTPRYLIKTRGQQVTLSCSPISGHRSVSWYQQTPGQGLQFLFEYFSETQRNKGNFPGRFSGRQFSNSRSEMNVSTLELGDSALYLCASSLVAGSQETQYFGPGTRLLVL.